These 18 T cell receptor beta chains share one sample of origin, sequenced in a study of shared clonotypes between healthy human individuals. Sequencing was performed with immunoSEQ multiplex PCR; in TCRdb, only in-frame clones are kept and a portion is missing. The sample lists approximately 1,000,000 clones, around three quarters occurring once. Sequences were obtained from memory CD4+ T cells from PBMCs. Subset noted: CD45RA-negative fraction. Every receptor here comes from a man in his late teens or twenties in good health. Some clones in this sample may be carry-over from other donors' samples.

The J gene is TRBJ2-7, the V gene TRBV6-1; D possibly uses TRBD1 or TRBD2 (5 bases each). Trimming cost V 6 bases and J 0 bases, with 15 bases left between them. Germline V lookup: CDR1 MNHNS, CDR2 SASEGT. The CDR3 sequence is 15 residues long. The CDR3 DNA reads TGTGCCAGCAGATCGACCCGGGACGGCTCCTACGAGCAGTACTTC. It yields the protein CASRSTRDGSYEQYF.

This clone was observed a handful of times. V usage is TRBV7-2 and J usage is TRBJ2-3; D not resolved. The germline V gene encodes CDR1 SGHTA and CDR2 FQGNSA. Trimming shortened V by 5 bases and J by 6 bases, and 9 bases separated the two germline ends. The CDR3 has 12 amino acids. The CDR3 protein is CASSQTWDTQYF. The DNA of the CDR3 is TGTGCCAGCAGCCAGACATGGGATACGCAGTATTTT.

The CDR3 reads CASSGDSRYYEQYF. CDR3 DNA sequence: TGTGCCAGCAGTGGAGACTCTAGATACTACGAGCAGTACTTC. The V and J genes are TRBV6-1 and TRBJ2-7; D call uncertain. The CDR3 loop spans 14 amino acids. Germline assignment: CDR1 MNHNS and CDR2 SASEGT. The germline V and J ends were trimmed by 4 bases and 3 bases, with 13 bases remaining between them.

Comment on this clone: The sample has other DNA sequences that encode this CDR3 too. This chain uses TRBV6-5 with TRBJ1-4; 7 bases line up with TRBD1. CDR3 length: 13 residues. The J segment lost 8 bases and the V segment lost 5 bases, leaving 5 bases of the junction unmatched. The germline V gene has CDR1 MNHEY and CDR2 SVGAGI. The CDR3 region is CASSRGQKEKLFF. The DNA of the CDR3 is TGTGCCAGCAGTAGGGGACAGAAAGAAAAACTGTTTTTT.

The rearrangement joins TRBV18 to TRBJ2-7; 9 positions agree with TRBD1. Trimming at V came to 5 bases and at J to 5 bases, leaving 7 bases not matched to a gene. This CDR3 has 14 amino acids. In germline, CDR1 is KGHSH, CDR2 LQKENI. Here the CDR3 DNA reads TGTGCCAGCTCAGAGGGACAGGGCGTCCACGAGCAGTACTTC. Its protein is CASSEGQGVHEQYF.

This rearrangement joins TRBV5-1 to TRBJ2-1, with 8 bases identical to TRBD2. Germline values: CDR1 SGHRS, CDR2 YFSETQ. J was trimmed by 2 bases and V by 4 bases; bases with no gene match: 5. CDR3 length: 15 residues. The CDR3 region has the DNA TGCGCCAGCAGCCCGAGCGGGAGCCCCTACAATGAGCAGTTCTTC. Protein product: CASSPSGSPYNEQFF.

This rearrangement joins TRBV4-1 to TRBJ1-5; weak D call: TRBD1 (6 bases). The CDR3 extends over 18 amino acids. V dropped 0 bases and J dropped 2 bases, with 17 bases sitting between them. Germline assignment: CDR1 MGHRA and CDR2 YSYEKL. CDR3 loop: CASSQDGGRGIRNQPQHF. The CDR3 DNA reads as TGCGCCAGCAGCCAAGATGGTGGCAGGGGTATTCGCAATCAGCCCCAGCATTTT.

The CDR3 DNA is TGTGCCAGCAGCCAAAGCGGGAGAGGGTACGAGCAGTACTTC. Protein sequence: CASSQSGRGYEQYF. The chain carries TRBV4-2 and TRBJ2-7, with TRBD2 matching 8 bases. The CDR3 has 14 amino acids. Germline CDR1 LGHNA, CDR2 YNFKEQ. J gave up 4 bases and V 2 bases, and 4 bases lay outside the gene matches.

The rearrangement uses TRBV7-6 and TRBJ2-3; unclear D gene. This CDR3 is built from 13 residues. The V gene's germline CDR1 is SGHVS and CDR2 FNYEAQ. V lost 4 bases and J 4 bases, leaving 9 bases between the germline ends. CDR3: CASSSLRADTQYF. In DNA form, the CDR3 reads TGTGCCAGCAGCTCCCTTAGGGCAGATACGCAGTATTTT.

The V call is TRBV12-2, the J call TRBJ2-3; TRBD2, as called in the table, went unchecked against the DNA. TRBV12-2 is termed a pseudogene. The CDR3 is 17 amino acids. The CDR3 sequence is CASRLWPSPGLRDTQYF. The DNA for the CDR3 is TGTGCAAGTCGCTTATGGCCTAGCCCCGGCCTTAGGGATACGCAGTATTTT.

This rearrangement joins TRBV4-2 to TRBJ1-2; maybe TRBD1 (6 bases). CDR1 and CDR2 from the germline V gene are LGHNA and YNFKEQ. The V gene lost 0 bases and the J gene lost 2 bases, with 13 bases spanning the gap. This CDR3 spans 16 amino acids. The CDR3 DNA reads TGTGCCAGCAGCCAAGAAGTCGGACAGTTGAACTATGGCTACACCTTC. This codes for CASSQEVGQLNYGYTF.

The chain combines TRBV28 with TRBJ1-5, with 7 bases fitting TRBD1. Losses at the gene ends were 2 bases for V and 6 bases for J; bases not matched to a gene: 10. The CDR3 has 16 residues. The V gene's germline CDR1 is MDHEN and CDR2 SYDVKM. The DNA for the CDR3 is TGTGCCAGCAGTTTAAACAGGGGACCGGTGGGTCAGCCCCAGCATTTT. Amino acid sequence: CASSLNRGPVGQPQHF.

The CDR3 protein is CASSTGGWTEAFF. CDR3 bases: TGTGCCAGCAGTACAGGGGGTTGGACTGAAGCTTTCTTT. This chain joins TRBV2 and TRBJ1-1, with TRBD1 identical over 8 bases. Per the germline V gene, CDR1 is SNHLY and CDR2 is FYNNEI. J lost 5 bases, V lost 5 bases, and 4 bases had no gene match. This CDR3 contains 13 residues.

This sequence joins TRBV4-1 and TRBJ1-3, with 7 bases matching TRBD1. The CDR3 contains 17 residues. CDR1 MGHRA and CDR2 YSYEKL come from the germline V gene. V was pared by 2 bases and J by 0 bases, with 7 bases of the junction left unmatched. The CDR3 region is CASSQLRTGRSGNTIYF. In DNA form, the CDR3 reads TGCGCCAGCAGCCAACTTAGGACAGGACGCTCTGGAAACACCATATATTTT.

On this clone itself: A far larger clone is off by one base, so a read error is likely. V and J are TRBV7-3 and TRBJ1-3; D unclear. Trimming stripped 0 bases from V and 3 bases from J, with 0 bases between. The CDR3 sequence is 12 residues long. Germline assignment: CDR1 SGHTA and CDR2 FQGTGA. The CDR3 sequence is CASSLTGNTIYF. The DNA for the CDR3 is TGTGCCAGCAGCTTAACTGGAAACACCATATATTTT.

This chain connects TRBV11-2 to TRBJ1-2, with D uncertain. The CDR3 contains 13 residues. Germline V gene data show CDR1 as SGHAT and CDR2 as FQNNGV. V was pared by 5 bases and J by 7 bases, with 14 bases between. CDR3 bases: TGTGCCAGCAGCCCGGGGAACTTGGGTGGCTACACCTTC. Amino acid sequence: CASSPGNLGGYTF.

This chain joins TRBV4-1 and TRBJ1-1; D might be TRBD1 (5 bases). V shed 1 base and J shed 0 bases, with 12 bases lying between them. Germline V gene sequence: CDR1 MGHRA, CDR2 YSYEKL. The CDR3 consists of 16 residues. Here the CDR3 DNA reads TGCGCCAGCAGCCAAGTTGTATGGGGGATGAACACTGAAGCTTTCTTT. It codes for CASSQVVWGMNTEAFF.

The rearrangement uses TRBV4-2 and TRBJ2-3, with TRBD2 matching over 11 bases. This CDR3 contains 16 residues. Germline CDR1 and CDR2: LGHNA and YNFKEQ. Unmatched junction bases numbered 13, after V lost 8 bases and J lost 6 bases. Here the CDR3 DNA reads TGTGCCAGCCAAGAGGCAAAAACTAGCGGGAGTGATACGCAGTATTTT. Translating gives CASQEAKTSGSDTQYF.